This T cell receptor (beta chain) is from a study of blood T cells in healthy people across ages. Germline assignment: CDR1 DFQATT and CDR2 SNEGSKA (reference sequence). V was clipped by 2 bases and J by 3 bases, with 13 bases between them. The CDR3 runs 14 residues. A second PCR of about 6 to 11 cycles used a sample-barcoded 5' primer and a J-beta primer mix. From the 5' RACE reads, TCRdb called clonotypes with MiXCR, one entry per CDR3 protein. This repertoire shows approximately 800,000 distinct CDR3 sequences, 62% found once; its top ten account for 25% to 35%. This TCR was recovered from a young man in good health. The chain links TRBV20-1 to TRBJ2-5, with D unresolved. The sequencing input was blood. The CDR3 DNA is TGCAGTGCTAGACTATGGGGTGTCAAAGAGACCCAGTACTTC. This gives the protein CSARLWGVKETQYF.